This T cell receptor (beta chain) was sequenced during a study of CD8+ T cells in alopecia areata. This clone was counted once. Its matching antigen is unknown. After isolation, RNA underwent reverse transcription to generate cDNA as the sequencing template. The method was immunoSEQ multiplex PCR; TCRdb's version includes in-frame clones alone and lacks a portion of them. This sample carries under 250,000 clones, 66% of them seen once, and the ten largest clones take roughly 1.2%. Regarding the study as a whole: Expanded CD8+ clones among the top 100, and scalp clonality, were significantly decreased by tofacitinib.

V lost 0 bases and J 0 bases, leaving 7 bases between the germline ends. Germline lookup yields CDR1 SGHRS and CDR2 YFSETQ. This CDR3 spans 16 amino acids. Stated treatment: oral pan-JAK inhibitor, 5-10 mg twice daily. It was from alopecia areata patients that lesional scalp punch biopsies and peripheral blood were collected. The source was CD4+ T cells sorted from blood, collected at approximately week 44, from a patient treated with tofacitinib. The TCR sequence derives from a human donor with alopecia areata. The chain uses TRBV5-1 and TRBJ2-6; no definite D call. CDR3 nucleotides: TGCGCCAGCAGCTTGGCCATGATCTCTGGGGCCAACGTCCTGACTTTC. Residues: CASSLAMISGANVLTF.